This is a list of T cell receptor beta chains from one sample in a study of blood T cell repertoires in COVID-19. Measured with immunoSEQ multiplex PCR; TCRdb has only the in-frame clones, and not every one. The sample has 150,000 to 200,000 clones, roughly nine tenths seen once. Material: peripheral blood. These TCRs come from a man aged 60 to 75 with active or convalescent COVID-19. Each CDR3 is given with its conserved first and last residue. D genes are given only for firm matches. Size is stated for part of the rows, as once, few or many counts, or as a class when the clone is expanded.

V gene: TRBV11-3
clone size: once
J gene: TRBJ2-3
D gene: NA
CDR3 DNA: TGTGCCAGCAGCTCGGTTCGAGGGAAAGACGCAGATACGCAGTATTTT
CDR3 protein: CASSSVRGKDADTQYF

V gene: TRBV11-2
clone size: NA
J gene: TRBJ2-3
D gene: NA
CDR3 DNA: TGTGCCAGCAGCTTCCCGGTTGGGGGGGCCCCCGATACGCAGTATTTT
CDR3 protein: CASSFPVGGAPDTQYF

V gene: TRBV28
clone size: NA
J gene: TRBJ2-7
D gene: TRBD1
CDR3 DNA: TGTGCCAGCAGGGGACAGGGGACAGTCTACGAGCAGTACTTC
CDR3 protein: CASRGQGTVYEQYF

V gene: TRBV6-5
clone size: NA
J gene: TRBJ1-2
D gene: TRBD1
CDR3 DNA: TGTGCCAGCAGTATGCGGACAGGGAGGAGCGGCGGCTACACCTTC
CDR3 protein: CASSMRTGRSGGYTF

V gene: TRBV5-1
clone size: NA
J gene: TRBJ2-2
D gene: TRBD1
CDR3 DNA: TGCGCCAGCAGCGCCGTTAGGACAGGGGTCACGAACACCGGGGAGCTGTTTTTT
CDR3 protein: CASSAVRTGVTNTGELFF

V gene: TRBV19
clone size: few
J gene: TRBJ2-7
D gene: NA
CDR3 DNA: TGTGCCAGTAGTTCAGGGTACGCGCAGTACTTC
CDR3 protein: CASSSGYAQYF

V gene: TRBV27
clone size: NA
J gene: TRBJ2-3
D gene: TRBD1
CDR3 DNA: TGTGCCAGCAGTCGGGACAGGGCAACCCGCACAGATACGCAGTATTTT
CDR3 protein: CASSRDRATRTDTQYF

V gene: TRBV10-3
clone size: NA
J gene: TRBJ2-5
D gene: NA
CDR3 DNA: TGTGCCATCCGCGGCATAGGAGAGACCCAGTACTTC
CDR3 protein: CAIRGIGETQYF

V gene: TRBV6-5
clone size: NA
J gene: TRBJ1-1
D gene: TRBD1
CDR3 DNA: TGTGCCAGCACCACCCCAACAGGGGGACATGAAGCTTTCTTT
CDR3 protein: CASTTPTGGHEAFF

V gene: TRBV3-1/TRBV3-2
clone size: NA
J gene: TRBJ2-2
D gene: TRBD2
CDR3 DNA: TGTGCCAGCAGCCGGGGTAGCGGGGGCCCGAACACCGGGGAGCTGTTTTTT
CDR3 protein: CASSRGSGGPNTGELFF

V gene: TRBV11-2
clone size: once
J gene: TRBJ1-6
D gene: TRBD1
CDR3 DNA: TGTGCCAGCACCCGACAGGGGGATTCACCCCTCCACTTT
CDR3 protein: CASTRQGDSPLHF

V gene: TRBV5-1
clone size: few
J gene: TRBJ2-7
D gene: TRBD1
CDR3 DNA: TGCGCCAGCAGCCAGAGGACAGGGTATCTCTACGAGCAGTACTTC
CDR3 protein: CASSQRTGYLYEQYF

V gene: TRBV5-1
clone size: NA
J gene: TRBJ2-5
D gene: NA
CDR3 DNA: TGCGCCAGCAGCTCTAGACTACTCAGGGAGACCCAGTACTTC
CDR3 protein: CASSSRLLRETQYF

V gene: TRBV19
clone size: NA
J gene: TRBJ2-7
D gene: TRBD1
CDR3 DNA: TGTGCCAGTAGTATGGGGACAGGGGCCTACGAGCAGTACTTC
CDR3 protein: CASSMGTGAYEQYF

V gene: TRBV5-1
clone size: NA
J gene: TRBJ2-1
D gene: NA
CDR3 DNA: TGCGCCAGCAGCTTGCCCCAGGGCTCCTACAATGAGCAGTTCTTC
CDR3 protein: CASSLPQGSYNEQFF

V gene: TRBV3-1/TRBV3-2
clone size: NA
J gene: TRBJ2-7
D gene: TRBD2
CDR3 DNA: TGTGCCAGCAGCCTAAGGACTAGCGGGAGCTCCTACGAGCAGTACTTC
CDR3 protein: CASSLRTSGSSYEQYF

V gene: TRBV12-3/TRBV12-4
clone size: NA
J gene: TRBJ1-4
D gene: NA
CDR3 DNA: TGTGCCAGCAGCCCCCTCCTGACAGAAAAACTGTTTTTT
CDR3 protein: CASSPLLTEKLFF

V gene: TRBV7-6
clone size: NA
J gene: TRBJ2-7
D gene: NA
CDR3 DNA: TGTGCCAGCAGCTTATTGGGGGCTAACATGCTAACCTACGAGCAGTACTTC
CDR3 protein: CASSLLGANMLTYEQYF

V gene: TRBV6-5
clone size: NA
J gene: TRBJ2-1
D gene: TRBD1
CDR3 DNA: TGTGCCAGCAGTTTACAGGGGTCCCCCTACAATGAGCAGTTCTTC
CDR3 protein: CASSLQGSPYNEQFF

V gene: TRBV3-1/TRBV3-2
clone size: NA
J gene: TRBJ1-1
D gene: TRBD1
CDR3 DNA: TGTGCCAGCACCCAAATCGGGACAGCAAACACTGAAGCTTTCTTT
CDR3 protein: CASTQIGTANTEAFF

V gene: TRBV15
clone size: NA
J gene: TRBJ2-5
D gene: TRBD2
CDR3 DNA: TGTGCCACCAGCAGAGGGTTCTTTGGCGGGAGGGCCGGGAAAGAGACCCAGTACTTC
CDR3 protein: CATSRGFFGGRAGKETQYF

V gene: TRBV2
clone size: NA
J gene: TRBJ1-1
D gene: TRBD1
CDR3 DNA: TGTGCCAGCAGTGATGGTCCCGGGACAGGGTACGCTGAAGCTTTCTTT
CDR3 protein: CASSDGPGTGYAEAFF

V gene: TRBV24-1
clone size: NA
J gene: TRBJ1-1
D gene: TRBD1
CDR3 DNA: TGTGCCACCAGTGACAAACACGGGACAGGGAGGGCCACTGAAGCTTTCTTT
CDR3 protein: CATSDKHGTGRATEAFF

V gene: TRBV29-1
clone size: NA
J gene: TRBJ2-3
D gene: TRBD1
CDR3 DNA: TGCAGCGCCGGACAGGATGAAGGGCCGCCACACACAGATACGCAGTATTTT
CDR3 protein: CSAGQDEGPPHTDTQYF

V gene: TRBV6-5
clone size: once
J gene: TRBJ2-5
D gene: TRBD2
CDR3 DNA: TGTGCCAGCAGTTCCCCGGGGGGTTGGGGAGAGACCCAGTACTTC
CDR3 protein: CASSSPGGWGETQYF

V gene: TRBV10-3
clone size: NA
J gene: TRBJ1-1
D gene: NA
CDR3 DNA: TGTGCCATCAGTGTTGGGGCAGTTCTGAACACTGAAGCTTTCTTT
CDR3 protein: CAISVGAVLNTEAFF

V gene: TRBV9
clone size: NA
J gene: TRBJ2-1
D gene: TRBD1
CDR3 DNA: TGTGCCAGCAGCGAGGGACAGGGCGTCCCCTCCTACAATGAGCAGTTCTTC
CDR3 protein: CASSEGQGVPSYNEQFF

V gene: TRBV18
clone size: few
J gene: TRBJ1-6
D gene: NA
CDR3 DNA: TGTGCCAGCTCACCAATAGGGACATCGACCTATAATTCACCCCTCCACTTT
CDR3 protein: CASSPIGTSTYNSPLHF

V gene: TRBV2
clone size: NA
J gene: TRBJ2-1
D gene: TRBD2
CDR3 DNA: TGTGCCAGCAGGGGGACTAGCGGGAGTTTAAGCTCCTACAATGAGCAGTTCTTC
CDR3 protein: CASRGTSGSLSSYNEQFF

V gene: TRBV6-5
clone size: NA
J gene: TRBJ1-1
D gene: TRBD1
CDR3 DNA: TGTGCCAGCAGTTGGACAGGGGCACCGCACGGAGCTTTCTTT
CDR3 protein: CASSWTGAPHGAFF

V gene: TRBV19
clone size: few
J gene: TRBJ1-1
D gene: NA
CDR3 DNA: TGTGCCAGTAGGGCCTTCGCGGCGCTTGAAGCTTTCTTT
CDR3 protein: CASRAFAALEAFF

V gene: TRBV19
clone size: NA
J gene: TRBJ2-7
D gene: TRBD1
CDR3 DNA: TGTGCCAGTAGTATGAGGGGGCAGGTCTACGAGCAGTACTTC
CDR3 protein: CASSMRGQVYEQYF

V gene: TRBV19
clone size: NA
J gene: TRBJ2-1
D gene: TRBD2
CDR3 DNA: TGTGCCAGTAGTATAGGGCTAGCGGGAGTCTATGAGCAGTTCTTC
CDR3 protein: CASSIGLAGVYEQFF

V gene: TRBV5-1
clone size: NA
J gene: TRBJ1-4
D gene: TRBD1
CDR3 DNA: TGCGCCAGCAGCTTGTGGGTTCAGGGGGCGCGTGCGGCTAATGAAAAACTGTTTTTT
CDR3 protein: CASSLWVQGARAANEKLFF

V gene: TRBV6-4
clone size: NA
J gene: TRBJ1-6
D gene: TRBD1
CDR3 DNA: TGTGCCAGACCTGGGACAGAAGGTTCACCCCTCCACTTT
CDR3 protein: CARPGTEGSPLHF

V gene: TRBV3-1/TRBV3-2
clone size: NA
J gene: TRBJ2-1
D gene: TRBD2
CDR3 DNA: TGTGCCAGCAGCCAAGTTTACGGGGGGGCCATGAATGAGCAGTTCTTC
CDR3 protein: CASSQVYGGAMNEQFF

V gene: TRBV9
clone size: NA
J gene: TRBJ2-5
D gene: TRBD1
CDR3 DNA: TGTGCCAGCAGCCCCGACAGGGGGCTAAGAGAGACCCAGTACTTC
CDR3 protein: CASSPDRGLRETQYF

V gene: TRBV11-2
clone size: NA
J gene: TRBJ1-1
D gene: NA
CDR3 DNA: TGTGCCAGCAGCTTAGCGCAGGGGAGTACTGAAGCTTTCTTT
CDR3 protein: CASSLAQGSTEAFF

V gene: TRBV24-1
clone size: NA
J gene: TRBJ2-5
D gene: NA
CDR3 DNA: TGTGCCACCAGTGATGCGACAGACATCCAAGAGACCCAGTACTTC
CDR3 protein: CATSDATDIQETQYF

V gene: TRBV19
clone size: NA
J gene: TRBJ2-7
D gene: NA
CDR3 DNA: TGTGCCAGTAGTCCAAGGACAGACTCCTACGAGCAGTACTTC
CDR3 protein: CASSPRTDSYEQYF

V gene: TRBV27
clone size: NA
J gene: TRBJ1-1
D gene: NA
CDR3 DNA: TGTGCCAGCAGGCAGGCCTACATGAACACTGAAGCTTTCTTT
CDR3 protein: CASRQAYMNTEAFF

V gene: TRBV3-1/TRBV3-2
clone size: few
J gene: TRBJ2-7
D gene: TRBD2
CDR3 DNA: TGTGCCAGCAGCCAAGAGGCGGGGGGCTTCTACGAGCAGTACTTC
CDR3 protein: CASSQEAGGFYEQYF

V gene: TRBV11-2
clone size: NA
J gene: TRBJ1-3
D gene: NA
CDR3 DNA: TGTGCCAGCAGCCGAATGCAGGGCTCGGGCGGAAACACCATATATTTT
CDR3 protein: CASSRMQGSGGNTIYF

V gene: TRBV19
clone size: NA
J gene: TRBJ2-1
D gene: TRBD2
CDR3 DNA: TGTGCCAGTAGTAGGAGGACTAGCGGGGGGGTCATGATAAATGAGCAGTTCTTC
CDR3 protein: CASSRRTSGGVMINEQFF

V gene: TRBV3-1/TRBV3-2
clone size: NA
J gene: TRBJ1-5
D gene: TRBD1
CDR3 DNA: TGTGCCAGCAGCCAGACCGGGACAGGGGGTGACCAGCCCCAGCATTTT
CDR3 protein: CASSQTGTGGDQPQHF

V gene: TRBV19
clone size: NA
J gene: TRBJ1-2
D gene: TRBD1
CDR3 DNA: TGTGCCAGTAGTCCCCCGGACAGGGCTGGGATAGGCTATGGCTACACCTTC
CDR3 protein: CASSPPDRAGIGYGYTF

V gene: TRBV15
clone size: NA
J gene: TRBJ1-5
D gene: TRBD1
CDR3 DNA: TGTGCCACCAGTACCGGGACAGGCAATCAGCCCCAGCATTTT
CDR3 protein: CATSTGTGNQPQHF

V gene: TRBV6-4
clone size: once
J gene: TRBJ1-6
D gene: NA
CDR3 DNA: TGTGCCAGCAATCCCGGACGGGACTCCTATAATTCACCCCTCCACTTT
CDR3 protein: CASNPGRDSYNSPLHF

V gene: TRBV5-1
clone size: NA
J gene: TRBJ1-3
D gene: NA
CDR3 DNA: TGCGCCAGCAGCTTGGCCGACGGGTTTTCTGGAAACACCATATATTTT
CDR3 protein: CASSLADGFSGNTIYF

V gene: TRBV5-1
clone size: NA
J gene: TRBJ2-7
D gene: TRBD1
CDR3 DNA: TGCGCCAGCAGCCCGGGACAGGGCTCGGGGCCCTACGAGCAGTACTTC
CDR3 protein: CASSPGQGSGPYEQYF

V gene: TRBV11-2
clone size: NA
J gene: TRBJ2-5
D gene: NA
CDR3 DNA: TGTGCCAGCAGCTTAGTACAGGGCCAAGAGACCCAGTACTTC
CDR3 protein: CASSLVQGQETQYF

V gene: TRBV7-6
clone size: NA
J gene: TRBJ1-2
D gene: TRBD1
CDR3 DNA: TGTGCCAGCAGCTCAAAACCGGGACAGGGAAGTAACTATGGCTACACCTTC
CDR3 protein: CASSSKPGQGSNYGYTF

V gene: TRBV23-1
clone size: NA
J gene: TRBJ2-3
D gene: NA
CDR3 DNA: TGCGCCAGCAGTCAGGGGGCAGACCCAGATACGCAGTATTTT
CDR3 protein: CASSQGADPDTQYF

V gene: TRBV19
clone size: NA
J gene: TRBJ1-5
D gene: NA
CDR3 DNA: TGTGCCAGTAGTACGCAGACAGATCAGCCCCAGCATTTT
CDR3 protein: CASSTQTDQPQHF

V gene: TRBV12-3/TRBV12-4
clone size: NA
J gene: TRBJ1-1
D gene: NA
CDR3 DNA: TGTGCCAGCAGTTTCGGGAGCACTGAAGCTTTCTTT
CDR3 protein: CASSFGSTEAFF